This T cell receptor beta chain was recovered during a study of cytomegalovirus exposure and HLA in healthy donors. PCR amplification relied on 60 Vbeta primers (plus 13 Jbeta primers). Produced via immunoSEQ multiplex PCR; TCRdb's table is partial and in-frame only. The table has about 180,000 clones, roughly 77% seen once; the top ten hold 2% to 3%. The CDR3 spans 15 residues. Germline V gene lookup returns CDR1 MDHEN and CDR2 SYDVKM. The V segment lost 6 bases and the J segment 0 bases; nucleotides outside the gene matches: 7. Sequencing used PBMCs. The rearrangement uses TRBV28 and TRBJ1-2; 7 positions agree with TRBD1. This clonotype originated in a woman in her thirties in good health and CMV-seropositive. The CDR3 reads CASRLGTAANYGYTF. In DNA, the CDR3 is TGTGCCAGCAGACTAGGGACAGCTGCTAACTATGGCTACACCTTC.